Shown below are 28 T cell receptor beta chains from a single sample sequenced in a study of tissue T cells after allogeneic stem cell transplantation (dated by TCRdb to between 2021 and 2022). The intended sense of this specimen's time point label: mouse harvest day 7 after allogeneic transplant. Mouse grafts consisting of 10^7 T-cell-depleted bone marrow cells combined with 10^6 splenic CD5+ T cells were administered by tail vein injection. The library was made by the immunoSEQ multiplex PCR assay. TCRdb provides this immuneACCESS table in a form limited to in-frame rearrangements. Some clones are lacking; in checked studies, under half of them reflect an unresolved V gene, and why the rest are absent is not known. Across this sample there are approximately 6,700 clones, with approximately 50% seen only once. Roughly 3.5% of the sample comes from the top ten. Source material: gut tissue. Source of these receptors: a female BALB/c mouse given C57BL/6 T cells with graft-versus-host disease after an allogeneic hematopoietic cell transplant.

About this clone itself: The gene names here belong to mouse. The read halts 1 residue ahead of the CDR3 end, with the missing end drawn from the germline J gene. This chain links TRBV23 with TRBJ2-4; the D call in the table, TRBD2, was not verified against the DNA. This CDR3 region has 14 residues. The V gene's germline CDR1 is KGHTA and CDR2 FQNQQP. CDR3: CSSSPDWGQNTLYF. Incomplete CDR3 DNA: TGCTCCAGCAGTCCAGACTGGGGTCAAAACACCTTGTAC.

Details on this clone: Gene labels here are mouse ones. The sample carries other DNA sequences with the same CDR3. The sequenced part of the CDR3 DNA is TGTGCCAGCAGTCTGACAGATTCCTATAATTCGCCCCTCTAC. Translated, it gives CASSLTDSYNSPLY. The complete CDR3 protein is CASSLTDSYNSPLYF. The V call is TRBV26, the J call TRBJ1-6; no clear D. The read stops 1 residue short of the end of the CDR3; the missing end is completed from the germline J gene. TRBJ1-6 is marked as an open reading frame, function uncertain. The CDR3 extends over 15 amino acids. The germline V gene encodes CDR1 KGHPV and CDR2 FQNQEV (reference sequence). The V end was cut by 2 bases, the J end by 0 bases, with 5 bases between.

This clone was counted only a few times. Gene names are mouse gene names. From the germline J gene comes the end of the CDR3, since the read stops 1 residue before it. The rearrangement links TRBV26 to TRBJ1-1; D gene ambiguous. Per germline, CDR1 KGHPV and CDR2 FQNQEV (reference sequence). V was cut by 2 bases and J by 1 base, with 5 bases left in between. This CDR3 is built from 13 residues. The sequenced part of the CDR3 DNA is TGTGCCAGCAGTCTGAACAGGAACACAGAAGTCTTC. Translating it yields CASSLNRNTEVF. In full, the CDR3 is CASSLNRNTEVFF.

This clone was counted between two and nine times. Gene names follow the mouse nomenclature. The read gets to within 1 residue of the CDR3 end, and the germline J gene fills in the rest. The J gene is TRBJ2-7, the V gene TRBV26, with D perhaps given as TRBD1 or TRBD2 (5 bases each). With 4 bases removed from V and 4 bases from J, the gap between germline ends came to 11 bases. Germline V gives CDR1 KGHPV, CDR2 FQNQEV (reference sequence). This CDR3 contains 13 residues. The CDR3 sequence is CASSQGTGYEQYF. The DNA read from the CDR3 is TGTGCCAGCAGTCAAGGGACGGGTTATGAACAGTAC. Full variable domain (missing parts from reference TRBV26 and TRBJ2-7): NSKVIQTPRYLVKGQGQKAKMRCIPEKGHPVVFWYQQNKNNEFKFLINFQNQEVLQQIDMTEKRFSAECPSNSPCSLEIQSSEAGDSALYLCASSQGTGYEQYFGPGTRLTVL.

A few counts support this clone. Mouse gene names apply. With the read ending 1 residue before the CDR3 end, the germline J gene is used to fill in that end. The chain recombines TRBV3 with TRBJ1-3; D not certain. The CDR3 consists of 14 residues. Trimming pared 3 bases from V and 0 bases from J, leaving 6 bases between. Germline assignment: CDR1 SNHLY and CDR2 FYNGKV (reference sequence). The sequenced part of the CDR3 DNA is TGTGCCAGCAGCTTCATTAATTCTGGAAATACGCTCTAT. This gives the protein CASSFINSGNTLY. The CDR3 reads in full as CASSFINSGNTLYF.

This clone was seen a few times. Any gene name here is a mouse gene name. From the germline J gene comes the end of the CDR3, since the read stops 1 residue before it. The chain recombines TRBV16 with TRBJ2-2; 10 bases are shared with TRBD2. The V gene's germline CDR1 is SGHSA and CDR2 FRNQAP. V dropped 5 bases and J dropped 2; count of bases not matched to a gene: 2. This CDR3 spans 15 amino acids. Here the CDR3 reads CASSAGLGNTGQLYF. The covered CDR3 bases are TGTGCAAGCAGCGCGGGACTGGGGAACACCGGGCAGCTCTAC.

There are a few counts of this clone. Mouse names are used for the genes. The read falls 1 residue short of the CDR3 end, and the missing part is taken from the germline J gene. The chain is built from TRBV26 and TRBJ1-4; no firm D call. Looked up from germline, CDR1 is KGHPV and CDR2 is FQNQEV (reference sequence). Trimming stripped 2 bases from V and 4 bases from J, with 5 bases between. The CDR3 is 13 amino acids. This CDR3 reads CASSLTVNERLFF. The covered CDR3 bases are TGTGCCAGCAGTCTGACAGTCAACGAAAGATTATTT.

As concerns this clone: Mouse gene names apply. The sequence runs out 1 residue before the end of the CDR3; the remainder is reconstructed from the germline J gene. The chain recombines TRBV24 with TRBJ1-1, with TRBD1 as a possible D gene (6 bases). The length of the CDR3 is 14 residues. Deletions cut 0 bases from V and 8 bases from J, with 13 bases between. Germline CDR1 is KGHTA and CDR2 is FRNEEI. CDR3 in amino acids: CASSLYGGGLEVFF. The DNA read from the CDR3 is TGTGCCAGCAGTCTGTATGGTGGGGGGCTGGAAGTCTTC.

A note on this clone: Gene names are mouse gene names. The read ends 1 residue before the CDR3 terminus; that terminus is restored from the germline J gene. This sequence joins TRBV26 and TRBJ2-5; D is uncertain. V was shortened by 4 bases and J by 5 bases, with 7 bases between the two germline ends. The CDR3 contains 12 residues. The germline V gene has CDR1 KGHPV and CDR2 FQNQEV (reference sequence). Incomplete CDR3 DNA: TGTGCCAGCAGTCGGGCAATAGACACCCAGTAC. It translates to CASSRAIDTQY. From start to end, the CDR3 is CASSRAIDTQYF.

Note on this clone: Each gene name is a mouse one. The CDR3 goes on 1 residue after the read ends, and that part is filled in from the germline J gene. The rearrangement joins TRBV26 to TRBJ1-4, with no clear D. The CDR3 spans 15 residues. Germline V gene sequence: CDR1 KGHPV, CDR2 FQNQEV (reference sequence). V gave up 4 bases and J gave up 1 base, with 10 bases separating them. CDR3 DNA (partial): TGTGCCAGCAGTCCCCGGGCCTATTCCAACGAAAGATTATTT. Translated, it gives CASSPRAYSNERLF. The full CDR3 protein is CASSPRAYSNERLFF. Based on the CDR3 plus reference TRBV26 and TRBJ1-4, the full variable domain is NSKVIQTPRYLVKGQGQKAKMRCIPEKGHPVVFWYQQNKNNEFKFLINFQNQEVLQQIDMTEKRFSAECPSNSPCSLEIQSSEAGDSALYLCASSPRAYSNERLFFGHGTKLSVL.

This clone appeared a few times. Gene names are the mouse ones. The CDR3 is cut off 1 residue early in the read; its end comes from the germline J gene. V is TRBV26 and J is TRBJ1-6, with TRBD1 identical over 8 bases. TRBJ1-6 is an open reading frame, and its role is uncertain. J was trimmed by 7 bases and V by 2 bases; bases with no gene match: 4. Germline CDR1 and CDR2: KGHPV and FQNQEV (reference sequence). This CDR3 spans 15 amino acids. This CDR3 is CASSLTGGRNSPLYF. CDR3 DNA, as far as it was read: TGTGCCAGCAGTCTGACAGGGGGGAGGAATTCGCCCCTCTAC.

By sample share, this clone is large (0.1 to 1%). Genes and germline are mouse. The read ends 1 residue early relative to the CDR3; the germline J gene fills the gap. The chain employs TRBV26 and TRBJ1-3; D is uncertain. Trimming removed 2 bases at V and 2 bases at J, with 7 bases between. Germline CDR1 KGHPV, CDR2 FQNQEV (reference sequence). There are 14 residues in the CDR3. The CDR3 reads CASSLKGTGNTLYF. The sequenced CDR3 bases are TGTGCCAGCAGTCTGAAGGGCACTGGAAATACGCTCTAT.

This clone was counted only a few times. Gene names follow the mouse nomenclature. The DNA ends 1 residue before the CDR3 does, and the rest of the CDR3 is filled in from the germline J gene. The V call is TRBV16, the J call TRBJ2-7; 9 nucleotides agree with TRBD2. CDR1 SGHSA and CDR2 FRNQAP come from the germline V gene. The CDR3 is 13 amino acids. J gave up 3 bases and V 5 bases, and 2 bases lay outside the gene matches. This CDR3 reads CASSRDWVYEQYF. The CDR3 DNA, read in part, is TGTGCAAGCAGCCGGGACTGGGTCTATGAACAGTAC.

On this clone: Gene names refer to mouse genes. The read stops 1 residue short of the end of the CDR3; the missing end is completed from the germline J gene. The V gene is TRBV12-2, the J gene TRBJ2-5; D is unclear. Germline CDR1 is SGHLS and CDR2 is HYDKME. The ends were cut back, 0 bases at V and 4 bases at J, with 4 bases in the middle. CDR3 length equals 12 residues. The CDR3 bases that were read are TGTGCCAGCTCTCTCGGGAAAGACACCCAGTAC. Translated, it gives CASSLGKDTQY. The full CDR3 protein is CASSLGKDTQYF.

This clone has only a few counts. All gene names here are mouse names. With the read ending 1 residue before the CDR3 end, the germline J gene is used to fill in that end. The rearrangement links TRBV19 to TRBJ2-1, with D perhaps matching TRBD1 or TRBD2 (6 bases each). This CDR3 is 13 amino acids long. V shed 2 bases and J shed 3 bases, with 6 bases lying between them. Germline values: CDR1 FNHDT, CDR2 SITEND (reference sequence). CDR3: CASSMGAYAEQFF. The sequenced part of the CDR3 DNA is TGTGCCAGCAGTATGGGGGCCTATGCTGAGCAGTTC. The entire variable domain, with the rest obtained from reference TRBV19 and TRBJ2-1, is as follows: GGIITQTPKFLIGQEGQKLTLKCQQNFNHDTMYWYRQDSGKGLRLIYYSITENDLQKGDLSEGYDASREKKSSFSLTVTSAQKNEMAVFLCASSMGAYAEQFFGPGTRLTVL.

This clone was observed a handful of times. The gene names here belong to mouse. With the read ending 1 residue before the CDR3 end, the germline J gene is used to fill in that end. The rearrangement links TRBV26 to TRBJ2-7, with TRBD1 identical over 12 bases. The CDR3 runs 14 residues. Trimming cost V 5 bases and J 4 bases; bases outside gene matches: 3. Looked up from germline, CDR1 is KGHPV and CDR2 is FQNQEV (reference sequence). CDR3 bases read: TGTGCCAGCAGTAGGGGACAGGGGGCTTATGAACAGTAC. Encoded protein: CASSRGQGAYEQY. The CDR3 in full is CASSRGQGAYEQYF. Full variable domain (rest looked up from reference TRBV26 and TRBJ2-7): NSKVIQTPRYLVKGQGQKAKMRCIPEKGHPVVFWYQQNKNNEFKFLINFQNQEVLQQIDMTEKRFSAECPSNSPCSLEIQSSEAGDSALYLCASSRGQGAYEQYFGPGTRLTVL.

On this clone: Gene names are the mouse ones. The read terminates 1 residue before the CDR3 end, so the remaining end is supplied by the germline J gene. V gene TRBV1 combines with J gene TRBJ2-1; no firm D call. The V gene lost 3 bases and the J gene lost 1 base, with 7 bases spanning the gap. From germline, CDR1 is NSQYPW and CDR2 LRSPGD (reference sequence). The CDR3 has 14 residues. The CDR3: CTCSANKNYAEQFF. Incomplete CDR3 DNA: TGCACCTGCAGTGCCAACAAAAACTATGCTGAGCAGTTC.

This clone has just one count. Here the gene names and germline are mouse. The CDR3 end falls 1 residue outside the read, so it is completed with the germline J gene. This chain connects TRBV26 to TRBJ2-4; D uncertain. V shed 5 bases and J shed 0 bases, with 6 bases lying between them. The CDR3 contains 13 residues. CDR1 and CDR2 (germline): KGHPV, FQNQEV (reference sequence). CDR3 in amino acids: CASSRDSQNTLYF. The CDR3 bases that were read are TGTGCCAGCAGTAGAGACAGTCAAAACACCTTGTAC.

This clone was seen a handful of times. Gene names are mouse gene names. The sequenced fragment ends 1 residue before the CDR3 boundary, so the rest is inferred from the germline J gene. V usage is TRBV23 and J usage is TRBJ2-3; TRBD2, the D gene given by the table, was not confirmed from the DNA. In germline, CDR1 is KGHTA, CDR2 FQNQQP. The CDR3 covers 15 residues. The CDR3 sequence is CSSSQSPGSAETLYF. The CDR3 DNA, read in part, is TGCTCCAGCAGTCAATCGCCTGGGAGTGCAGAAACGCTGTAT.

A note on this clone: Genes and germline are mouse. Read data end 1 residue before the CDR3 end; the end is taken from the germline J gene. The gene calls are TRBV3 and TRBJ1-4, with 10 bases identical to TRBD1. V shed 6 bases and J 7 bases; nucleotides not matched to a gene: 5. Germline V CDR1 and CDR2: SNHLY, FYNGKV (reference sequence). The CDR3 contains 14 residues. The CDR3 sequence: CASSRQGAGERLFF. The DNA read from the CDR3 is TGTGCCAGCAGTCGACAGGGGGCGGGCGAAAGATTATTT.

Of note for this clone: Gene names refer to mouse genes. Read sequence stops 1 residue before the CDR3 end, and the germline J gene provides the missing end. The chain couples TRBV14 to TRBJ1-3, with no clear D. Trimming stripped 4 bases from V and 0 bases from J, with 5 bases between. Germline-derived CDR1 and CDR2 are SGHDT and FRDEAV. The CDR3 totals 13 residues. Incomplete CDR3 DNA: TGTGCCAGCAGTCGGAATTCTGGAAATACGCTCTAT. It translates to CASSRNSGNTLY. The entire CDR3 protein is CASSRNSGNTLYF.

This clone was detected only a few times. The genes are named according to mouse. The read is 1 residue too short to cover the CDR3 end, so that end is filled in from the germline J gene. This chain uses TRBV3 with TRBJ2-1, with D perhaps TRBD1 (5 bases). This CDR3 contains 13 residues. Trimming shortened V by 1 base and J by 5 bases, and 6 bases separated the two germline ends. Per the germline V gene, CDR1 is SNHLY and CDR2 is FYNGKV (reference sequence). The CDR3 spells CASSLGTNAEQFF. The sequenced CDR3 bases are TGTGCCAGCAGCTTAGGGACAAATGCTGAGCAGTTC.

Points on this clone: All gene names here are mouse names. The CDR3 end lies 1 residue beyond the end of the read and is filled in from the germline J gene. This sequence joins TRBV23 and TRBJ1-2. From germline, CDR1 is KGHTA and CDR2 FQNQQP. CDR3 length equals 14 residues. The sequenced part of the CDR3 DNA is TGCTCCAGCAGTCAATGGGGGGCGAACTCCGACTACACC. It specifies CSSSQWGANSDYT. The CDR3 as a whole reads CSSSQWGANSDYTF.

Turning to this clone: Gene labels here are mouse ones. The read comes to an end 1 residue before the CDR3 does, leaving the germline J gene to fill in the end. This rearrangement joins TRBV26 to TRBJ1-1; D remains ambiguous. CDR3 length equals 11 residues. CDR1 and CDR2 from the germline V gene are KGHPV and FQNQEV (reference sequence). The V end lost 5 bases, the J end lost 4 bases, and 5 bases lay between the germline ends. The DNA read from the CDR3 is TGTGCCAGCAGTTTGACCACAGAAGTCTTC. Protein sequence: CASSLTTEVF. In full, the CDR3 is CASSLTTEVFF.

This clone occurred a few times. The germline and genes are mouse ones. The CDR3 extends 1 residue past the end of the read, so its final part is completed from the germline J gene. This sample includes further DNA sequences coding for the same CDR3. The rearrangement links TRBV26 to TRBJ2-1; D could derive from TRBD1 or TRBD2 (5 bases each). The germline V gene has CDR1 KGHPV and CDR2 FQNQEV (reference sequence). This CDR3 spans 13 amino acids. Trimming shortened V by 6 bases and J by 1 base, and 7 bases separated the two germline ends. CDR3 bases read: TGTGCCAGCAGCCGGGACAACTATGCTGAGCAGTTC. Translating gives CASSRDNYAEQF. The whole CDR3 reads CASSRDNYAEQFF.

Regarding this clone: Each gene name is a mouse one. The DNA ends 1 residue before the CDR3 does, and the rest of the CDR3 is filled in from the germline J gene. J is TRBJ2-7 and V is TRBV13-2; 13 bases line up with TRBD2. V dropped 3 bases and J dropped 3; count of bases not matched to a gene: 3. This CDR3 has 15 residues. In germline, CDR1 is NNHNN, CDR2 SYGAGS (reference sequence). Here the CDR3 reads CASGGTGGALYEQYF. CDR3 bases read: TGTGCCAGCGGTGGGACTGGGGGGGCGCTCTATGAACAGTAC.

This clone was observed a few times. The gene symbols are mouse symbols. Read data end 1 residue before the CDR3 end; the end is taken from the germline J gene. The chain joins TRBV3 to TRBJ2-7; no firm D call. V shed 2 bases and J shed 4 bases, with 9 bases lying between them. The CDR3 consists of 13 residues. CDR1 is SNHLY, CDR2 FYNGKV, per germline (reference sequence). CDR3 DNA (partial): TGTGCCAGCAGCTTAACCCCGGAATATGAACAGTAC. Amino acids: CASSLTPEYEQY. The entire CDR3 sequence reads CASSLTPEYEQYF.

Details on this clone: Gene names and germline refer to mouse. The DNA ends 1 residue before the CDR3 does, and the rest of the CDR3 is filled in from the germline J gene. The gene calls are TRBV3 and TRBJ2-4; D uncertain. This CDR3 contains 14 residues. Germline V gene lookup returns CDR1 SNHLY and CDR2 FYNGKV (reference sequence). Trimming removed 2 bases at V and 0 bases at J, with 6 bases between. CDR3 region: CASSLHSSQNTLYF. The CDR3 bases that were read are TGTGCCAGCAGCTTACACAGTAGTCAAAACACCTTGTAC.